Listed below are T cell receptor beta chains from one sample, sequenced in a study of blood T cell repertoires in COVID-19. The table came from immunoSEQ multiplex PCR; TCRdb's copy has only in-frame clones and leaves some out. This table has around 98,000 clones, around 85% appearing once. Material for sequencing was peripheral blood. Source of these receptors: a woman in her sixties or seventies with acute or convalescent COVID-19. Each CDR3 is given with its conserved first and last residue. A D gene is named only where the DNA matches it firmly. Not all rows give a size; the values are once, few, many and, for expanded clones, a class.

abundance,v_gene,j_gene,d_gene,CDR3nt,CDR3aa
.,TRBV18,TRBJ2-2,TRBD1,TGTGCCAGCTCACCACGGACAGGGAACACCGGGGAGCTGTTTTTT,CASSPRTGNTGELFF
.,TRBV6-5,TRBJ1-2,.,TGTGCCAGCAGGAGGGGAGGGGCGGATGGCTACACCTTC,CASRRGGADGYTF
few,TRBV7-3,TRBJ1-6,TRBD1,TGTGCCAGCGGGACAGGGGGCAACTCACCCCTCCACTTT,CASGTGGNSPLHF
few,TRBV19,TRBJ1-1,.,TGTGCCAGTAGAGAAATGGGGCTGAACACTGAAGCTTTCTTT,CASREMGLNTEAFF
.,TRBV6-1,TRBJ2-7,.,TGTGCCAGCAGTGAATTCTCAAATCGAGTTTACGAGCAGTACTTC,CASSEFSNRVYEQYF
.,TRBV23-1,TRBJ2-1,.,TGCGCCAGCAGTCAAAACAGGGTTTCAAATGAGCAGTTCTTC,CASSQNRVSNEQFF
.,TRBV7-9,TRBJ1-5,TRBD1,TGTGCCAGCAGCTTAGATCGGACAGGGGGCCAGCCCCAGCATTTT,CASSLDRTGGQPQHF
.,TRBV6-5,TRBJ1-1,.,TGTGCCAGCAGAAACAGGGAAGCGAACACTGAAGCTTTCTTT,CASRNREANTEAFF
few,TRBV7-3,TRBJ2-6,.,TGTGCCAGCAGCTTATTTGGGCAGGGCCCTCCTGGGGCCAACGTCCTGACTTTC,CASSLFGQGPPGANVLTF
once,TRBV18,TRBJ2-1,.,TGTGCCAGCTCACCGGGTCAGGGCGTTTTCAATGAGCAGTTCTTC,CASSPGQGVFNEQFF
.,TRBV5-4,TRBJ1-2,.,TGTGCCAGCAGCCACGCGGGACGCCTCCCCTATGGCTACACCTTC,CASSHAGRLPYGYTF
.,TRBV7-6,TRBJ2-5,.,TGTGCCAGCAGCTACGGACAGCTGGGGATGGAGACCCAGTACTTC,CASSYGQLGMETQYF
.,TRBV10-3,TRBJ2-7,.,TGTGCCATCAGTGGTGACGGGAAAACCTACGAGCAGTACTTC,CAISGDGKTYEQYF
.,TRBV6-5,TRBJ1-3,.,TGTGCCAGCAGTCTACCAGGACAGCTCGGAAACACCATATATTTT,CASSLPGQLGNTIYF
.,TRBV5-4,TRBJ2-3,TRBD2,TGTGCCAGCAGCTTAATGCGGGGGTCTAGCACAGATACGCAGTATTTT,CASSLMRGSSTDTQYF
.,TRBV3-1/TRBV3-2,TRBJ1-6,.,TGTGCCAGCAGCCTCCGCGGGGGTGAGTCACCCCTCCACTTT,CASSLRGGESPLHF
.,TRBV10-3,TRBJ1-1,TRBD1,TGTGCCATCACAAGACAGGGGGACACTGAAGCTTTCTTT,CAITRQGDTEAFF
.,TRBV30,TRBJ1-5,TRBD1,TGTGCCTGGGCCCCGACAGGGGTAACGGTTCGTAGCAATCAGCCCCAGCATTTT,CAWAPTGVTVRSNQPQHF
.,TRBV30,TRBJ2-2,.,TGTGCCTGGAGTGTTTCAGGATTCGGGGAGCTGTTTTTT,CAWSVSGFGELFF
.,TRBV6-2/TRBV6-3,TRBJ2-2,TRBD2,TGTGCCAGCAGTCCCCGATCAGCGGGGGGCACCGGGGAGCTGTTTTTT,CASSPRSAGGTGELFF
.,TRBV7-9,TRBJ2-1,.,TGTGCCAGCAGCCCCCCGGGCAGGGTTTCATCCGAGCAGTTCTTC,CASSPPGRVSSEQFF
.,TRBV13,TRBJ1-1,TRBD1,TGTGCCAGCAGCTCTCACAGGGGGAACACTGAAGCTTTCTTT,CASSSHRGNTEAFF
.,TRBV19,TRBJ1-1,.,TGTGCCAGTAGTATAGGAGCCCGTGGCACTGAAGCTTTCTTT,CASSIGARGTEAFF
.,TRBV19,TRBJ1-4,TRBD1,TGTGCCAGTAAAGACAGGGGCCGAGCTAATGAAAAACTGTTTTTT,CASKDRGRANEKLFF
few,TRBV5-1,TRBJ2-2,TRBD1,TGCGCCAGCAGCTTGATCACAGGGGCTCACACCGGGGAGCTGTTTTTT,CASSLITGAHTGELFF
many,TRBV11-3,TRBJ2-2,.,TGTGCCAGCAGCCCTCCCACGAGCACCGGGGAGCTGTTTTTT,CASSPPTSTGELFF
.,TRBV4-2,TRBJ2-7,TRBD1,TGTGCCAGCAGCCAGAGACAGGGACAGTCCTACGAGCAGTACTTC,CASSQRQGQSYEQYF
.,TRBV6-2/TRBV6-3,TRBJ1-1,.,TGTGCCAGCAGCCCCACACCAGAGAGGACTGAAGCTTTCTTT,CASSPTPERTEAFF
.,TRBV5-5,TRBJ1-3,TRBD1,TGTGCCAGCAGCTTCGGACAGGGGAGGGGAAACACCATATATTTT,CASSFGQGRGNTIYF
.,TRBV9,TRBJ1-4,.,TGTGCCAGCAGCGTAGCGGTAAATGAAAAACTGTTTTTT,CASSVAVNEKLFF
.,TRBV6-5,TRBJ2-1,TRBD1,TGTGCCAGCAGGGGGGACAGCCGAGGTGAGCAGTTCTTC,CASRGDSRGEQFF
once,TRBV29-1,TRBJ2-3,TRBD2,TGCAGCGTTGAAAGGGGTAGCGGGGGCCCAGATACGCAGTATTTT,CSVERGSGGPDTQYF
few,TRBV3-1/TRBV3-2,TRBJ2-3,.,TGTGCCAGCAGCCGAGAGTCTAGCACAGATACGCAGTATTTT,CASSRESSTDTQYF
.,TRBV4-2,TRBJ1-2,TRBD1,TGTGCCAGCAGCCATCCGGACAGGGCTGATGGCTACACCTTC,CASSHPDRADGYTF
.,TRBV7-9,TRBJ1-2,TRBD1,TGTGCCAGCAGCAATGGTGCCGGGACAGGGACGGTTGGCTACACCTTC,CASSNGAGTGTVGYTF
.,TRBV29-1,TRBJ2-5,.,TGCAGCCATGTCGCCGGGGAGACCCAGTACTTC,CSHVAGETQYF
once,TRBV24-1,TRBJ2-1,.,TGTGCCACCAGTGACCTGAGCGCGGGCTCCTACAATGAGCAGTTCTTC,CATSDLSAGSYNEQFF
.,TRBV5-1,TRBJ2-2,.,TGCGCCAGCATTCAGGGGGGCCAGAACACCGGGGAGCTGTTTTTT,CASIQGGQNTGELFF
.,TRBV5-1,TRBJ1-5,TRBD1,TGCGCCAGCAGCTTGGGACAGGGCGGGCAGCCCCAGCATTTT,CASSLGQGGQPQHF
.,TRBV19,TRBJ1-4,.,TGTGCCAGTAGTCCCCAATCAGGGGTTCTTAATGAAAAACTGTTTTTT,CASSPQSGVLNEKLFF
.,TRBV15,TRBJ2-1,.,TGTGCCACCAGCAGAGAACGGGGAGCCTACAATGAGCAGTTCTTC,CATSRERGAYNEQFF
once,TRBV4-2,TRBJ1-3,TRBD1,TGTGCCAGCAGCCAAGGCAGGGGGGCATCTGGAAACACCATATATTTT,CASSQGRGASGNTIYF
.,TRBV5-1,TRBJ1-4,.,TGCGCCAGCAGCCCCCGGACAGTCCAAGCAACTAATGAAAAACTGTTTTTT,CASSPRTVQATNEKLFF
.,TRBV2,TRBJ1-1,.,TGTGCCAGCAGTGTCCTGCAGGGGAACACTGAAGCTTTCTTT,CASSVLQGNTEAFF
few,TRBV7-2,TRBJ2-2,TRBD2,TGTGCCAGCAGCTCTCCGGGACTAGCCGGGGAGCTGTTTTTT,CASSSPGLAGELFF
.,TRBV5-1,TRBJ1-2,TRBD1,TGCGCCAGCAGCTCCCGGACAGGCCCTGGCTACACCTTC,CASSSRTGPGYTF
.,TRBV7-9,TRBJ1-1,TRBD1,TGTGCCAGCAGCACACAGGGGGCGGTGAGAGCTTTCTTT,CASSTQGAVRAFF
.,TRBV2,TRBJ2-7,TRBD2,TGTGCCAGCGCCGTAGACCGGGGGCGCCGGGGGGGGTCCCTTAACGAGCAGTACTTC,CASAVDRGRRGGSLNEQYF
.,TRBV20-1,TRBJ2-7,.,TGCAGTGCTAGATCCGGGGTCGAGCAGTACTTC,CSARSGVEQYF
many,TRBV4-2,TRBJ1-6,.,TGTGCCAGCAGCCAAGGGTTGGGCAGTAATTCACCCCTCCACTTT,CASSQGLGSNSPLHF
.,TRBV7-2,TRBJ2-7,TRBD2,TGTGCCAGCAGCTTAGGGAAGGGACTAGCGGGAGAGCAGTACTTC,CASSLGKGLAGEQYF
once,TRBV5-4,TRBJ1-4,.,TGTGCCAGCAGCTACAGGACAGCCGCCGCTAATGAAAAACTGTTTTTT,CASSYRTAAANEKLFF
once,TRBV24-1,TRBJ2-1,.,TGTGCCACCAGTGACACCGTGACAGACTACAATGAGCAGTTCTTC,CATSDTVTDYNEQFF
.,TRBV29-1,TRBJ2-1,TRBD1,TGCAGCGGGCGGGACAGGGCTAGGGACAATGAGCAGTTCTTC,CSGRDRARDNEQFF
.,TRBV6-1,TRBJ1-1,.,TGTGCCAGCAGTGAATTCCCCGGGAGGAACACTGAAGCTTTCTTT,CASSEFPGRNTEAFF
.,TRBV2,TRBJ1-6,.,TGTGCCAGCACCTTTTGGTACGGAGATAATTCACCCCTCCACTTT,CASTFWYGDNSPLHF
.,TRBV3-1/TRBV3-2,TRBJ2-1,.,TGTGCCAGCAGCCACCTTAGAGATGAGCAGTTCTTC,CASSHLRDEQFF
.,TRBV7-2,TRBJ1-4,TRBD1,TGTGCCAGCAGCTTAGAAGGACAGGGTTTTGAAAAACTGTTTTTT,CASSLEGQGFEKLFF
.,TRBV5-1,TRBJ2-1,TRBD2,TGCGCCAGCGGGGAGGTAGCGGGGGAGTCCTACAATGAGCAGTTCTTC,CASGEVAGESYNEQFF